This record looks at one T cell receptor (beta chain) sequence and its context. TCRdb used MiXCR to reprocess the 5' RACE reads, holding one entry per CDR3 protein. Altogether around 420,000 distinct CDR3 sequences are present, 20% to 25% being singletons, with the ten largest covering roughly 9.7%. This sample stems from a study of T-cell memory formation after mild COVID-19. The source is an adult woman who had mild COVID-19 (a few samples of this study predate the infection). Cell type and time point are not known. The sample comprised PBMCs or a T cell subset sorted from them (not recorded which).

This CDR3 is CASSKDSYTGELFF. In DNA, the CDR3 is TGTGCCAGCAGTAAGGACAGTTACACCGGGGAGCTGTTTTTT. V and J are TRBV6-4 and TRBJ2-2; a possible D gene is TRBD1 (6 bases). Germline lookup yields CDR1 MRHNA and CDR2 SNTAGT. V lost 5 bases to trimming and J lost 3 bases, with 10 bases between them. The CDR3 is 14 residues long.